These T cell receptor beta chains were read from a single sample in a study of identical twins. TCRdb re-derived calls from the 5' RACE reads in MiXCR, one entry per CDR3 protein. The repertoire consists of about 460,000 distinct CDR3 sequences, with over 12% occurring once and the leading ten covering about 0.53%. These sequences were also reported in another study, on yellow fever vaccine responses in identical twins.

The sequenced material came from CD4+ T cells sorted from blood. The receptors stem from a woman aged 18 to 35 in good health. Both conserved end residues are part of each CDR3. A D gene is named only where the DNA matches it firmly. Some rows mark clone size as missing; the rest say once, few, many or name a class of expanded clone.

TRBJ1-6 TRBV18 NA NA CASSPPGGDSPLHF TGTGCCAGCTCACCACCCGGGGGGGATTCACCCCTCCACTTT
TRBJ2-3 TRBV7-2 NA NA CASSGGVRDTDTQYF TGTGCCAGCAGCGGAGGTGTCAGGGACACAGATACGCAGTATTTT
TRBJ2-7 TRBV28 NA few CASSLEKVGFEQYF TGTGCCAGCAGTTTGGAGAAGGTCGGTTTCGAGCAGTACTTC
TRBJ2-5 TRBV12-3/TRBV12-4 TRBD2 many CASSVAGGAGETQYF TGTGCCAGCAGTGTAGCGGGAGGGGCGGGGGAGACCCAGTACTTC
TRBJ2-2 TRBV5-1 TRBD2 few CASSLPRTSGSNTGELFF TGCGCCAGCAGCTTGCCCCGGACTAGCGGGAGCAACACCGGGGAGCTGTTTTTT
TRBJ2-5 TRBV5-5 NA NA CAMGPGLLETQYF TGTGCCATGGGCCCGGGGCTCCTCGAGACCCAGTACTTC
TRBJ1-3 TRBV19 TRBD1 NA CASSTPGQGGGNTIYF TGTGCCAGTAGTACGCCGGGACAGGGAGGCGGAAACACCATATATTTT
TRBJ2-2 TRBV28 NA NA CASLGGNTGELFF TGTGCCAGCTTGGGGGGGAACACCGGGGAGCTGTTTTTT
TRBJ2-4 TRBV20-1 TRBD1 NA CSAWGQGNKNIQYF TGCAGTGCGTGGGGACAGGGTAACAAAAACATTCAGTACTTC
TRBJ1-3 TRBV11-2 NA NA CASSLSSGAGNTIYF TGTGCCAGCAGCTTAAGTTCAGGGGCAGGAAACACCATATATTTT
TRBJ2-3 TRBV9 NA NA CASNSGGTQYF TGTGCCAGCAATAGCGGCGGTACGCAGTATTTT
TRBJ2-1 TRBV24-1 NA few CATSEGRGANPLNNEQFF TGTGCCACCAGTGAGGGGAGGGGGGCCAACCCTTTAAACAATGAGCAGTTCTTC
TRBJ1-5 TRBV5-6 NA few CASSLGPANQPQHF TGTGCCAGCAGCTTGGGCCCCGCCAATCAGCCCCAGCATTTT
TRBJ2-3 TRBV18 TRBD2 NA CASSPRLAGLSDTQYF TGTGCCAGCTCACCACGATTAGCGGGACTATCAGATACGCAGTATTTT
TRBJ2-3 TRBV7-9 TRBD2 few CASSLTSGGGDTQYF TGTGCCAGCAGCTTAACTAGCGGGGGAGGAGATACGCAGTATTTT
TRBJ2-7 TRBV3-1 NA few CASSQVGEVSTYEQYF TGTGCCAGCAGCCAAGTGGGTGAGGTCTCGACCTACGAGCAGTACTTC
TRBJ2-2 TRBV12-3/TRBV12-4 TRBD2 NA CASSLGLAGGELFF TGTGCCAGCAGTTTGGGACTAGCAGGCGGGGAGCTGTTTTTT
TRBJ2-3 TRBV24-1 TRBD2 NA CATSDTGGFVPDTQYF TGTGCCACCAGTGACACGGGAGGCTTCGTTCCAGATACGCAGTATTTT
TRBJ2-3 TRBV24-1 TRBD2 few CATSPGTSGRNLVFPTQYF TGTGCCACCAGTCCCGGGACTAGCGGGAGGAACTTGGTATTTCCTACGCAGTATTTT
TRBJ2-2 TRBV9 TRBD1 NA CASSVQGADTGELFF TGTGCCAGCAGCGTACAGGGGGCAGACACCGGGGAGCTGTTTTTT
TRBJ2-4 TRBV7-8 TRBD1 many CASSMGQKNIQYF TGTGCCAGCAGCATGGGACAGAAAAACATTCAGTACTTC
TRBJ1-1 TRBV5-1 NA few CASSSMRDTEAFF TGCGCCAGCAGCTCTATGAGGGACACTGAAGCTTTCTTT
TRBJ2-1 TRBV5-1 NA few CASSKAEQFF TGCGCCAGCAGTAAGGCAGAGCAGTTCTTC
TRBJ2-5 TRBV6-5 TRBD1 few CASSYPQKQGARETQYF TGTGCCAGCAGTTACCCACAGAAACAGGGGGCGAGGGAGACCCAGTACTTC
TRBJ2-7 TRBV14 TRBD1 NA CASGPGGTLIYEQYF TGTGCCAGCGGCCCAGGGGGTACACTGATCTACGAGCAGTACTTC
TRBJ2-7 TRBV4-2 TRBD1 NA CASSRDLDRGASYEQYF TGTGCCAGCAGCCGAGACCTGGACAGGGGCGCCTCCTACGAGCAGTACTTC
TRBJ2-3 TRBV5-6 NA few CASSSDSLGTDTQYF TGTGCCAGCAGCTCGGACTCTCTGGGCACAGATACGCAGTATTTT
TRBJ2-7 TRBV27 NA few CASSLRGRKAIYEQYF TGTGCCAGCAGTTTACGGGGGCGGAAGGCCATCTACGAGCAGTACTTC
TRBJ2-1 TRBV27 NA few CASKPGVGNYNEQFF TGTGCCAGCAAACCGGGAGTAGGAAACTACAATGAGCAGTTCTTC
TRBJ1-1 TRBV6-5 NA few CASSNRRTEAFF TGTGCCAGCAGCAACAGGCGCACTGAAGCTTTCTTT
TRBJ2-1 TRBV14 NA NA CASSQRIEQFF TGTGCCAGCAGCCAAAGAATTGAGCAGTTCTTC
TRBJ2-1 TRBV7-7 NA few CASSWAANNEQFF TGTGCTAGCAGCTGGGCGGCTAACAATGAGCAGTTCTTC
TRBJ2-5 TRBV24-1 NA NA CATSTMEETQYF TGTGCCACCTCTACGATGGAAGAGACCCAGTACTTC
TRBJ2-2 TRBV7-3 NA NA CASSLSGAPNTGELFF TGTGCCAGCAGCTTAAGCGGGGCTCCGAACACCGGGGAGCTGTTTTTT
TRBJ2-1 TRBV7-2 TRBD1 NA CASSTGDSRNEQFF TGTGCCAGCAGCACAGGGGACAGCCGCAATGAGCAGTTCTTC
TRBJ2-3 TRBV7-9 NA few CASSPRRVGTDTQYF TGTGCCAGCAGCCCCCGGAGGGTTGGCACAGATACGCAGTATTTT
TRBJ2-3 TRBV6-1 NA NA CASSPRGRDSTITDTQYF TGTGCCAGCAGTCCGCGTGGGCGGGACAGTACGATCACAGATACGCAGTATTTT
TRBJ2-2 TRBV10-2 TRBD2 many CASRSSGSTGELFF TGCGCCAGCAGATCTAGCGGGAGTACCGGGGAGCTGTTTTTT
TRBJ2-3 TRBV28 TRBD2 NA CASGSGRAKSRDTQYF TGTGCCAGCGGAAGCGGGAGGGCGAAAAGTCGAGATACGCAGTATTTT
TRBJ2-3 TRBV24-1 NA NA CATSDTDRPPDTQYF TGTGCCACCAGTGATACCGACAGACCCCCAGATACGCAGTATTTT
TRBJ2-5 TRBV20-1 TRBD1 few CSAMDRVKETQYF TGCAGTGCCATGGACAGGGTTAAAGAGACCCAGTACTTC
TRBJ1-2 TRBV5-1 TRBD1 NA CASSQGDRGPYGYTF TGCGCCAGCAGCCAAGGGGACAGGGGGCCATATGGCTACACCTTC
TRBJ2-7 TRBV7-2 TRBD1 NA CASSWGTGLYEQYF TGTGCCAGCAGCTGGGGGACAGGTCTCTACGAGCAGTACTTC
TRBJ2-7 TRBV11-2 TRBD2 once CASSARRAGLAGRDSYEQYF TGTGCCAGCAGCGCCAGAAGGGCGGGACTAGCGGGAAGAGACTCCTACGAGCAGTACTTC
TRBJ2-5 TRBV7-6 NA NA CASSVGTSQETQYF TGTGCCAGCAGCGTCGGGACATCACAAGAGACCCAGTACTTC
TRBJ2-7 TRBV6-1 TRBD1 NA CASSGRVSDRVSYEQYF TGTGCCAGCAGCGGTCGTGTTTCGGACAGGGTGAGCTACGAGCAGTACTTC
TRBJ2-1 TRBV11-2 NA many CASSFGAYNEQFF TGTGCCAGCAGTTTTGGGGCCTACAATGAGCAGTTCTTC
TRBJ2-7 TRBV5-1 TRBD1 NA CASSLDGTADYEQYF TGCGCCAGCAGCTTGGATGGGACAGCCGATTACGAGCAGTACTTC
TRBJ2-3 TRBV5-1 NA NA CASSTTEDTQYF TGCGCCAGCAGTACTACGGAGGATACGCAGTATTTT
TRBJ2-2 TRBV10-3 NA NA CAISESSPAGNTGELFF TGTGCCATCAGTGAGTCGAGTCCAGCGGGGAACACCGGGGAGCTGTTTTTT
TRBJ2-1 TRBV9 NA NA CASSELSSYNEQFF TGTGCCAGCAGCGAACTGAGCTCCTACAATGAGCAGTTCTTC